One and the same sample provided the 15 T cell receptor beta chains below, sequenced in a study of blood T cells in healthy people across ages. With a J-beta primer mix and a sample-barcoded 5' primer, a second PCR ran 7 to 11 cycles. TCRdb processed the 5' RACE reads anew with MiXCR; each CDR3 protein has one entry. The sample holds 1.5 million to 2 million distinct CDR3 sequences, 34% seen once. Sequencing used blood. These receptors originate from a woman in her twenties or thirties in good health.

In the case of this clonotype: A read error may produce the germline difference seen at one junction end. CDR3 region: CVSSFADGLLYEQYF. CDR3 DNA: TGTGTCAGCAGCTTCGCGGACGGACTACTCTACGAGCAGTACTTC. This chain links TRBV7-8 with TRBJ2-7, with D possibly matching TRBD2 (6 bases). The CDR3 has 15 amino acids. Per the germline V gene, CDR1 is SGHVS and CDR2 is FQNEAQ.

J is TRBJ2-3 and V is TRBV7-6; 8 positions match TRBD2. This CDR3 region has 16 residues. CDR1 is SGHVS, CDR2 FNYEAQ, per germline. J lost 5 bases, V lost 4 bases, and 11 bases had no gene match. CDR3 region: CASSSSPGRGGDTQYF. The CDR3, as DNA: TGTGCCAGCAGCTCTTCACCGGGACGGGGGGGAGATACGCAGTATTTT.

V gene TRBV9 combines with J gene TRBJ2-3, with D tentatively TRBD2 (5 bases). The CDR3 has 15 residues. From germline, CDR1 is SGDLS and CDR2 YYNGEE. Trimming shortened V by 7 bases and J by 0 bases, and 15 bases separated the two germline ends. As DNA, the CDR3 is TGTGCCAGCTCGGGGAGCAGAACTAGCACAGATACGCAGTATTTT. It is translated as CASSGSRTSTDTQYF.

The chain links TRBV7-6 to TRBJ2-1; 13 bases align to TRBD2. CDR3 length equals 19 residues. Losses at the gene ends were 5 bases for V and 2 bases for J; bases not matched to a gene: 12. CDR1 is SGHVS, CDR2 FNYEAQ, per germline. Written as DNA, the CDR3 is TGTGCCAGCAGCCGGGCACTCGCCGGGACTAGCGGGACCTACAATGAGCAGTTCTTC. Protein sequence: CASSRALAGTSGTYNEQFF. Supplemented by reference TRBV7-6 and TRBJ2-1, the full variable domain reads GAGVSQSPRYKVTKRGQDVALRCDPISGHVSLYWYRQALGQGPEFLTYFNYEAQQDKSGLPNDRFSAERPEGSISTLTIQRTEQRDSAMYRCASSRALAGTSGTYNEQFFGPGTRLTVL.

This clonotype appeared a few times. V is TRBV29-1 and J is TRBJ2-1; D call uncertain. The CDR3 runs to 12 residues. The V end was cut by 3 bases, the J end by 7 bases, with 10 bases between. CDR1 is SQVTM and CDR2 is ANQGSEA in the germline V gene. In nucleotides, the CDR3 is TGCAGCGTTGATCGTTCTGGGAATGAGCAGTTCTTC. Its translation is CSVDRSGNEQFF.

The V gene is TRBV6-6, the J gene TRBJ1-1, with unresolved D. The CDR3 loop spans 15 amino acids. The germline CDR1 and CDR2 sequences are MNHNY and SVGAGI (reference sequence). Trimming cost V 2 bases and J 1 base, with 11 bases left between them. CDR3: CASSYPEVTNTEAFF. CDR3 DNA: TGTGCCAGCAGTTACCCAGAAGTAACGAACACTGAAGCTTTCTTT.

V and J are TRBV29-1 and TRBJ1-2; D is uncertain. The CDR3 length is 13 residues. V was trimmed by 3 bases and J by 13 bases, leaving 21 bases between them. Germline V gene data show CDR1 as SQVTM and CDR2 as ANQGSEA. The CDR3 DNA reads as TGCAGCGTTGACGAGATTCCACGGGTGGGTGGCACCTTC. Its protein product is CSVDEIPRVGGTF.

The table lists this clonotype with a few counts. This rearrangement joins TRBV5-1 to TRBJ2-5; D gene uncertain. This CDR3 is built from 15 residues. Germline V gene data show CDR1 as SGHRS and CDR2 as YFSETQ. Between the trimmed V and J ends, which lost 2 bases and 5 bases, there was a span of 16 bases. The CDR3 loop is CASSLRTSGGETQYF. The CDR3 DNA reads TGCGCCAGCAGCTTAAGGACCTCCGGTGGGGAGACCCAGTACTTC.

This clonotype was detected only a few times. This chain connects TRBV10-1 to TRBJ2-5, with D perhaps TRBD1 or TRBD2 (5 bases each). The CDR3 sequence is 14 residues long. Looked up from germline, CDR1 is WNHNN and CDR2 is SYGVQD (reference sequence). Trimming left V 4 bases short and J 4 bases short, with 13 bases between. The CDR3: CASSASGQGETQYF. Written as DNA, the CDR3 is TGCGCCAGCAGTGCAAGCGGACAAGGAGAGACCCAGTACTTC.

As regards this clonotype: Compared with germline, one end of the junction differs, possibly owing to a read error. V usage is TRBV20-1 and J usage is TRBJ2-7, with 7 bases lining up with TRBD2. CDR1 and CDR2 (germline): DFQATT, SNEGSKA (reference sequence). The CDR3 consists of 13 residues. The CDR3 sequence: CSAGPGGFYAQYF. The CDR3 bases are TGCAGTGCTGGGCCCGGGGGGTTCTACGCGCAGTACTTC.

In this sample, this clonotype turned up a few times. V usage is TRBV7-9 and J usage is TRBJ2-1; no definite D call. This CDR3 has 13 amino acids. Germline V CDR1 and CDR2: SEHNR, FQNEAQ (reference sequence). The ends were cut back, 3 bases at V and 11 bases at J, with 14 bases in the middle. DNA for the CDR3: TGTGCCAGCAGCTTGGGTGAGACGGGTAAGCAGTTCTTC. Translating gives CASSLGETGKQFF.

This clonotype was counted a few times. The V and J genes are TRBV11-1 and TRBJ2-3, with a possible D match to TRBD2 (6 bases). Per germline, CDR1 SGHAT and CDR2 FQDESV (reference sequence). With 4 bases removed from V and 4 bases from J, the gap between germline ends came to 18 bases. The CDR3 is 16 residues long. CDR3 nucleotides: TGTGCCAGCAGCTCTAAGTCCGGGAGTTTTGCAGATACGCAGTATTTT. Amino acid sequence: CASSSKSGSFADTQYF.

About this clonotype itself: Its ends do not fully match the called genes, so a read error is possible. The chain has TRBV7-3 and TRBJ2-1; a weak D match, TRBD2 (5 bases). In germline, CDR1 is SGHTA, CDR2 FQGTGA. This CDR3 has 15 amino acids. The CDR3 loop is CASSLTADPYNEKFF. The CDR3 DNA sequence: TGTGCCAGCAGCTTAACAGCGGATCCCTACAATGAGAAGTTCTTC.

CDR3 loop: CASSPWGDIITGELFF. CDR3 bases: TGTGCCAGCAGCCCCTGGGGGGATATTATAACCGGGGAGCTGTTTTTT. The chain links TRBV3-1 to TRBJ2-2; perhaps TRBD2 as D (6 bases). The CDR3 consists of 16 residues. V was shortened by 4 bases and J by 5 bases, with 17 bases between the two germline ends. Germline V gene lookup returns CDR1 LGHDT and CDR2 YNNKEL (reference sequence).

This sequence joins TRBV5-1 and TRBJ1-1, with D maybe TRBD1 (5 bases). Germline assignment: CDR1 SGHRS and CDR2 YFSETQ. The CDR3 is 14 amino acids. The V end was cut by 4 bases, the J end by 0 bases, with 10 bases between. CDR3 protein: CASSTDSLNTEAFF. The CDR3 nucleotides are TGCGCCAGCAGCACCGACAGTTTGAACACTGAAGCTTTCTTT.